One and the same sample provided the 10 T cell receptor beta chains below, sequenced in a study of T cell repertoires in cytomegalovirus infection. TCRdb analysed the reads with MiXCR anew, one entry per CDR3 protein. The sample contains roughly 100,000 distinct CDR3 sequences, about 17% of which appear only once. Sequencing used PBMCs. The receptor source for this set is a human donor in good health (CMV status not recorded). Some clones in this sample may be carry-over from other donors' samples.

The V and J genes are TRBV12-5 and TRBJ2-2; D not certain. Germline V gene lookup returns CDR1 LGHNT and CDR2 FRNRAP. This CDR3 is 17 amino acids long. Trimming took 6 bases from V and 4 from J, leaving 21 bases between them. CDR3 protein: CASGQVSGGLVTGELFF. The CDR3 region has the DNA TGTGCTAGTGGCCAGGTGTCAGGCGGTCTGGTCACCGGGGAGCTGTTTTTT.

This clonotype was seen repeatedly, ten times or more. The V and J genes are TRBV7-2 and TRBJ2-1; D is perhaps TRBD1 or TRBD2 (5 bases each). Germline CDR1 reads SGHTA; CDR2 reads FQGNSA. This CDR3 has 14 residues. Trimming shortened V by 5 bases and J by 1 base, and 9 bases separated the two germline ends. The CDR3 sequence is CASSLGVSYNEQFF. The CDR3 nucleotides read TGTGCCAGCAGCCTGGGGGTTTCCTACAATGAGCAGTTCTTC.

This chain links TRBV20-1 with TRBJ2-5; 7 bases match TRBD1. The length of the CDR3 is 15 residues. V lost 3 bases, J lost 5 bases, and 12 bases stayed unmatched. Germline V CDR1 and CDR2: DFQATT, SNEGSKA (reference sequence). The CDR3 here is CSASARPGGGETQYF. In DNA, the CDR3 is TGCAGTGCTAGTGCCCGGCCAGGGGGTGGGGAGACCCAGTACTTC.

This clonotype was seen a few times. In nucleotides, the CDR3 is TGCAGCGTTGAAACCGGGGCTAGTAACTATGGCTACACCTTC. Translated, it gives CSVETGASNYGYTF. The rearrangement uses TRBV29-1 and TRBJ1-2; possible D gene TRBD1, 5 bases. The CDR3 consists of 14 residues. Deletions cut 2 bases from V and 1 base from J, with 11 bases between. Per germline, CDR1 SQVTM and CDR2 ANQGSEA.

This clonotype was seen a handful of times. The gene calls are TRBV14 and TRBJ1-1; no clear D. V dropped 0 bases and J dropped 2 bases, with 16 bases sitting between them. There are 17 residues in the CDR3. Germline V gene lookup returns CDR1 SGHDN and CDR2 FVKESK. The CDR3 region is CASSQDPRRQPNTEAFF. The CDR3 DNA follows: TGTGCCAGCAGCCAAGACCCGCGGAGACAACCAAACACTGAAGCTTTCTTT.

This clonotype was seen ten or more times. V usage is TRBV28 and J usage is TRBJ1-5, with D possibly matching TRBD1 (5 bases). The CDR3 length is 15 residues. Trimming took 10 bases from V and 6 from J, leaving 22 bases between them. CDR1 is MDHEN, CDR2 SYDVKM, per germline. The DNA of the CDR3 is TGTGCCACTAACGACGGCAGGGAGCCCACTCAGCCCCAGCATTTT. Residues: CATNDGREPTQPQHF.

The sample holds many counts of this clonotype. The DNA of the CDR3 is TGTGCCAGCAGCTTAACATTATCGGAGCAAGAGACCCAGTACTTC. Protein sequence: CASSLTLSEQETQYF. This sequence joins TRBV5-5 and TRBJ2-5; the D is unclear. Trimming removed 2 bases from V and 2 bases from J, with 13 bases in between. This CDR3 region has 15 residues. CDR1 SGHKS and CDR2 YYEKEE come from the germline V gene (reference sequence).

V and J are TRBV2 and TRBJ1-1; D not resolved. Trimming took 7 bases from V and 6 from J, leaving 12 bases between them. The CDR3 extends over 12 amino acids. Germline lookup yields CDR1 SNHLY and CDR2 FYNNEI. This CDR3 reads CASNPAVPEAFF. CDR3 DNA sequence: TGTGCCAGCAACCCCGCGGTTCCTGAAGCTTTCTTT.

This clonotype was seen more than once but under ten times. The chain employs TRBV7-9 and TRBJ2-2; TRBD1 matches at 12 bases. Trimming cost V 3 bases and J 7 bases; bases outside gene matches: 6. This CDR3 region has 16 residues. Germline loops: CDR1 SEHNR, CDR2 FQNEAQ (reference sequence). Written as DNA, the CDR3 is TGTGCCAGCAGCTTCACCGGGACAGGGGGCAGCGGGGAGCTGTTTTTT. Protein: CASSFTGTGGSGELFF.

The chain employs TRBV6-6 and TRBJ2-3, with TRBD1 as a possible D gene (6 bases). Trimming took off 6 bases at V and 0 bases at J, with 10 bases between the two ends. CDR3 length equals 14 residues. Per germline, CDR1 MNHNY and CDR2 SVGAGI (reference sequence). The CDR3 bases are TGTGCCAGCAGGAAAGACAGGAGCACAGATACGCAGTATTTT. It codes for CASRKDRSTDTQYF.